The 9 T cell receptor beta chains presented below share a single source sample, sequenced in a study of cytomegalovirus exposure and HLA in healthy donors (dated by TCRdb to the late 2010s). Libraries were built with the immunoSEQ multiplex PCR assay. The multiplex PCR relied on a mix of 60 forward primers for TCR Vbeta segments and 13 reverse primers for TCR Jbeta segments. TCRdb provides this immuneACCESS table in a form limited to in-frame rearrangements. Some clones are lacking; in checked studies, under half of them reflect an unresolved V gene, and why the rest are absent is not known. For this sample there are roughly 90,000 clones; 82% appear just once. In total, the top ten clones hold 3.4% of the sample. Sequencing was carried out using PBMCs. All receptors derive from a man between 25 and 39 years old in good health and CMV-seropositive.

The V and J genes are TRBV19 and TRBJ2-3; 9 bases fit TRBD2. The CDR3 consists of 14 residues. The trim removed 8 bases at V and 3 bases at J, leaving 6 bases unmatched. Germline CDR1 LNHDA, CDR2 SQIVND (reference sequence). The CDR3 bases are TGTGCCAGTCTTAGCGGGAGTAAAACAGATACGCAGTATTTT. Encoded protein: CASLSGSKTDTQYF.

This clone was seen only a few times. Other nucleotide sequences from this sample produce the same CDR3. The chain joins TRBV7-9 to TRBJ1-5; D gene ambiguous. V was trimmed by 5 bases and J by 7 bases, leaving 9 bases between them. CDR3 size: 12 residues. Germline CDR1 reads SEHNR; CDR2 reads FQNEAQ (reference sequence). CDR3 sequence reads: CASSLGGQPQHF. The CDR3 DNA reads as TGTGCCAGCAGCCTCGGAGGACAGCCCCAGCATTTT.

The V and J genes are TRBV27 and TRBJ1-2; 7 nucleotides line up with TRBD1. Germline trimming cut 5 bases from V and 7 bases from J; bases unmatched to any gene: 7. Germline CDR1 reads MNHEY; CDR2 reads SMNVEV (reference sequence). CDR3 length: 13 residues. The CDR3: CASSLTGASGYTF. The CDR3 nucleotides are TGTGCCAGCAGTCTCACAGGGGCCAGTGGCTACACCTTC.

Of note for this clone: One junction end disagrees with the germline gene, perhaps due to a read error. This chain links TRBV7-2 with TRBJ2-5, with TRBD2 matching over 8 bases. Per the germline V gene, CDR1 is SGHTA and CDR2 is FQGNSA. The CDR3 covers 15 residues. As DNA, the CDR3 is TGTGCCACCAGCGAGACTAGCCTACCCGGGGGGGCCCAGTACTTC. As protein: CATSETSLPGGAQYF.

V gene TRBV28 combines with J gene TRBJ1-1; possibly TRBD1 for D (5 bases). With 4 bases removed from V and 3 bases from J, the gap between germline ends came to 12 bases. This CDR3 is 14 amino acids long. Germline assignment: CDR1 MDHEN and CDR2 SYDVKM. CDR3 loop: CASSSNQGYTEAFF. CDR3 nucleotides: TGTGCCAGCAGTTCTAACCAGGGTTACACTGAAGCTTTCTTT.

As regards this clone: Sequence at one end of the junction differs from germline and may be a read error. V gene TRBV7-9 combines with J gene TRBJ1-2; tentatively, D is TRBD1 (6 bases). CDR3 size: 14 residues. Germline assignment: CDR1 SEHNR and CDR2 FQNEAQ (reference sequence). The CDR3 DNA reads TGTTCCAGCAGCCATTGGGACACTTCCTATGGCTACACCTTC. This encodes CSSSHWDTSYGYTF.

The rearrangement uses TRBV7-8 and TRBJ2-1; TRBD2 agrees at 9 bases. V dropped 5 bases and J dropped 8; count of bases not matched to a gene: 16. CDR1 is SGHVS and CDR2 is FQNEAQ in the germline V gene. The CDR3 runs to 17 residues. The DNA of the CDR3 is TGTGCCAGCAGCCCGAGGATTGCGGGAGGGATTGGCCATGAGCAGTTCTTC. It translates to CASSPRIAGGIGHEQFF. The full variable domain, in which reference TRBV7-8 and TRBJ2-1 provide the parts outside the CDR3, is GAGVSQSPRYKVAKRGQDVALRCDPISGHVSLFWYQQALGQGPEFLTYFQNEAQLDKSGLPSDRFFAERPEGSVSTLKIQRTQQEDSAVYLCASSPRIAGGIGHEQFFGPGTRLTVL.

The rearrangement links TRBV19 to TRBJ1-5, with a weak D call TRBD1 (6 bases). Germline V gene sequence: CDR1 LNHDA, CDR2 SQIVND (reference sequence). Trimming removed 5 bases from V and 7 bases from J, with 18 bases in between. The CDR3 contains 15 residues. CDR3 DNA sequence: TGTGCCAGTAGTCCCTCCACAGGGATTCGGCAGCCCCAGCATTTT. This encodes CASSPSTGIRQPQHF.

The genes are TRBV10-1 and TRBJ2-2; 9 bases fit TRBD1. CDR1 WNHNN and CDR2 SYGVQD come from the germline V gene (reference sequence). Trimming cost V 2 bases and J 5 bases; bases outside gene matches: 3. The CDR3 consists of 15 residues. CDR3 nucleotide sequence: TGCGCCAGCAGTGAGCCGGGGACAGGGACCGGGGAGCTGTTTTTT. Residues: CASSEPGTGTGELFF.